Below, 9 T cell receptor beta chains from the same sample are listed, as sequenced in a study of vaccination and CD4 T cells after COVID-19. Treatment meaning: roughly 11-day PBMC culture with coronavirus spike peptide pools or control peptides (ViraFEST assay). Researchers used the Oncomine TCR Beta short-read assay to sequence DNA from cultured CD4+ T cells. TCRdb analysed the PCR reads with MiXCR anew, one entry per CDR3 protein. This sample has about 20,000 distinct CDR3 sequences, with less than 65% found just once. These TCRs are of unknown antigen specificity. Sequenced input: CD4+ T cells from blood, cultured in vitro. The receptors derive from a human donor who had recovered from COVID-19.

V is TRBV6-1 and J is TRBJ1-2, with 7 positions matching TRBD1. CDR1 and CDR2 from the germline V gene are MNHNS and SASEGT. V lost 5 bases to trimming and J lost 4 bases; unmatched junction nucleotides: 7. The CDR3 consists of 14 residues. CDR3 region: CASSRDSSLYGYTF. The CDR3 DNA is TGTGCCAGCAGTAGGGACAGCTCGCTCTATGGCTACACCTTC.

The rearrangement links TRBV28 to TRBJ1-1, with D possibly matching TRBD1 (5 bases). Trimming left V 10 bases short and J 4 bases short, with 10 bases between. Germline V gene sequence: CDR1 MDHEN, CDR2 SYDVKM. This CDR3 is built from 11 residues. The CDR3 sequence is CATQTVTEAFF. The CDR3 region has the DNA TGTGCCACGCAGACAGTCACTGAAGCTTTCTTT.

In its sample, this clonotype was seen once. V and J are TRBV19 and TRBJ2-7, with D perhaps matching TRBD2 (6 bases). The germline V gene has CDR1 LNHDA and CDR2 SQIVND (reference sequence). The CDR3 sequence is 15 residues long. Trimming cost V 5 bases and J 3 bases, with 17 bases left between them. The CDR3 here is CASSALTLGGYEQYF. The CDR3 region has the DNA TGTGCCAGTAGTGCCCTGACGTTGGGGGGCTACGAGCAGTACTTC.

The J gene is TRBJ2-1, the V gene TRBV19; 9 bases align to TRBD1. V was clipped by 3 bases and J by 11 bases; unmatched bases: 20. From germline, CDR1 is LNHDA and CDR2 SQIVND (reference sequence). The CDR3 sequence is 18 residues long. The CDR3 coding sequence is TGTGCCAGTAGTATTGGTAGGGATCCGACAGGGGGTTACGGTCAGCAGTTCTTC. This gives the protein CASSIGRDPTGGYGQQFF.

This rearrangement joins TRBV2 to TRBJ1-3, with D uncertain. V gave up 6 bases and J gave up 0 bases, with 12 bases separating them. The CDR3 covers 15 residues. Germline V lookup: CDR1 SNHLY, CDR2 FYNNEI. The CDR3 coding sequence is TGTGCCAGCAGCTTACAGCGAAGCTCTGGAAACACCATATATTTT. The encoded protein is CASSLQRSSGNTIYF.

The V and J genes are TRBV5-4 and TRBJ2-7; perhaps TRBD2 as D (6 bases). With 4 bases removed from V and 4 bases from J, the gap between germline ends came to 15 bases. Germline CDR1 and CDR2: SGHNT and YYREEE (reference sequence). CDR3 length equals 14 residues. CDR3 DNA sequence: TGTGCCAGCAGCCCCCGTAAGGGAGGTTACGAGCAGTACTTC. It encodes CASSPRKGGYEQYF.

By share of the sample, this clonotype is medium-sized. The J gene is TRBJ1-5, the V gene TRBV25-1; D is perhaps TRBD1 (5 bases). Trimming removed 5 bases from V and 4 bases from J, with 6 bases in between. The CDR3 spans 12 residues. From germline, CDR1 is MGHDK and CDR2 SYGVNS. CDR3 DNA: TGTGCCAGCAGTTGGGGGAATCAGCCCCAGCATTTT. Translated: CASSWGNQPQHF.

The V and J genes are TRBV6-2 or TRBV6-3 and TRBJ2-2; D is unresolved. V was trimmed by 0 bases and J by 5 bases, leaving 7 bases between them. This CDR3 region has 14 residues. From germline, CDR1 is MNHEY and CDR2 SVGEGT. The CDR3 DNA sequence: TGTGCCAGCAGTTACTCAATCGGTACCGGGGAGCTGTTTTTT. Encoded protein: CASSYSIGTGELFF.

This clonotype was picked up a small number of times. This chain connects TRBV20-1 to TRBJ1-1, with D possibly TRBD1 on 6 matching bases. Trimming removed 3 bases from V and 1 base from J, with 9 bases in between. CDR1 is DFQATT and CDR2 is SNEGSKA in the germline V gene (reference sequence). This CDR3 has 13 amino acids. The CDR3, as DNA: TGCAGTGCTAGGGACAGTGAGAACACTGAAGCTTTCTTT. Amino acids: CSARDSENTEAFF.